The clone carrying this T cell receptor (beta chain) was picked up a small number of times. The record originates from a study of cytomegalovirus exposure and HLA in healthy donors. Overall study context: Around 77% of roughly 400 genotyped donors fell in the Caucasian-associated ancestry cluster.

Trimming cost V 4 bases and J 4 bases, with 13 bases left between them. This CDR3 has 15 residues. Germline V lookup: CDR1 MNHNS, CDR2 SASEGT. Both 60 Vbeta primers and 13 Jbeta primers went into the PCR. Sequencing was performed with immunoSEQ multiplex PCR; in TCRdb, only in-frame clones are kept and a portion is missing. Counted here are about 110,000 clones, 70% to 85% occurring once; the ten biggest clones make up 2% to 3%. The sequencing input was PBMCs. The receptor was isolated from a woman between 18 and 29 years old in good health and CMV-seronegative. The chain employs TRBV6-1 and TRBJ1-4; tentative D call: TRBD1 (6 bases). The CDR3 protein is CASSAYRALNEKLFF. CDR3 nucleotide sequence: TGTGCCAGCAGTGCCTACAGGGCTCTTAATGAAAAACTGTTTTTT.